The rows below give T cell receptor beta chains drawn from one sample of a study of blood T cell repertoires in COVID-19. The protocol was immunoSEQ multiplex PCR, while the TCRdb copy is restricted to in-frame clones and leaves out a portion. In the table there are about 99,000 clones, about 86% of which are singletons. Sequenced input: peripheral blood. All receptors derive from a woman aged 60-70 years in a cohort sampled during active or convalescent COVID-19. Both conserved end residues are trimmed from each CDR3. Each record gives: J gene, V gene, CDR3 protein.

TRBJ1-5	TRBV18	ASSPSGGNQPQH
TRBJ2-2	TRBV5-4	ASSPGLAVSWNTGELF
TRBJ1-5	TRBV19	ASSIVAVSNQPQH
TRBJ1-2	TRBV5-4	ASSWGSGGADYGYT
TRBJ2-4	TRBV29-1	SVDSGGANIQY
TRBJ2-3	TRBV24-1	ATSQGRTDTQY
TRBJ2-1	TRBV5-1	ASSRDYPGNEQF
TRBJ2-1	TRBV4-1	ASSHEGTRNEQF
TRBJ1-5	TRBV11-2	ASSKRGTGDGNQPQH
TRBJ1-2	TRBV28	ASSGTGDVNYGYT
TRBJ2-2	TRBV2	ASRATGVDTGELF
TRBJ1-6	TRBV4-2	ASSQALGNSPLH
TRBJ1-3	TRBV5-4	ASSRGTAAGNTIY
TRBJ2-7	TRBV11-1	ASSLALADYEQY
TRBJ2-1	TRBV28	ASISRNEQF
TRBJ2-1	TRBV4-1	ASSQLSGSGSYNEQF
TRBJ2-3	TRBV2	ASSGGQVNSDTQY
TRBJ2-5	TRBV4-2	ASSQGQDETQY
TRBJ2-7	TRBV2	ASSVRLILSYEQY
TRBJ2-2	TRBV2	ASTVQGRPTGELF
TRBJ2-7	TRBV21-1	ASSKEVGTGVPYEQY
TRBJ2-3	TRBV7-3	ASSRGVGLAGFTDTQY
TRBJ2-2	TRBV5-1	ASSKPGVPGTGELF
TRBJ1-6	TRBV3-1/TRBV3-2	ASSPRDRNSPLH
TRBJ1-5	TRBV28	AFALDRGNNQPQH
TRBJ1-6	TRBV6-5	ASSYFSGTGKSPLH
TRBJ2-3	TRBV5-4	ASSLKLTGTGDHTQY
TRBJ2-3	TRBV6-1	ASSELGGRGRDTQY
TRBJ1-5	TRBV2	ASSEALQGSQPQH
TRBJ2-1	TRBV5-6	ASSLGLTNNEQF
TRBJ2-2	TRBV19	ASSPAVYTGELF
TRBJ1-3	TRBV2	ASSRNLWRSGNTIY
TRBJ1-6	TRBV10-2	ASSGREDSPLH
TRBJ2-3	TRBV2	ASMVSGLAITGTDTQY
TRBJ2-5	TRBV19	ASSIRGGGAETQY
TRBJ2-7	TRBV13	ASSFGAGGSYEQY
TRBJ2-2	TRBV10-3	AISDRAGGNTGELF
TRBJ1-2	TRBV5-5	ASSPTTGGPLGYT
TRBJ1-2	TRBV2	ASMGAPNYGYT
TRBJ1-2	TRBV5-1	ASSSGTGGAQGYT
TRBJ2-5	TRBV3-1/TRBV3-2	ASSHHGASARETQY
TRBJ1-6	TRBV9	ASSGRQDPNSPLH
TRBJ2-3	TRBV9	ASSVGGTSPDTQY
TRBJ2-5	TRBV28	ASSTALAGYQETQY
TRBJ1-4	TRBV28	ASKDRVNEKLF
TRBJ2-3	TRBV7-2	ASSDGLAGGTDTQY
TRBJ2-1	TRBV10-3	AISAGQGLNEQF
TRBJ1-2	TRBV5-1	ASSSPGANYYGYT
TRBJ1-5	TRBV30	AWSVPKERYYSNQPQH
TRBJ1-1	TRBV25-1	ASSEFTGAAEAF
TRBJ2-3	TRBV5-4	ASSIGAGRGSDTQY
TRBJ1-5	TRBV2	ASSEGRSGNQPQH
TRBJ1-2	TRBV29-1	SVEEGDRGRLYGYT
TRBJ2-1	TRBV7-7	ASSPIGGHPYNEQF
TRBJ2-3	TRBV20-1	SASSGGALDTQY
TRBJ1-5	TRBV2	ASKWRTDSNQPQH
TRBJ1-1	TRBV2	ASSEALGRGEAF
TRBJ1-4	TRBV2	ASSGLSPGEKLF
TRBJ2-7	TRBV5-1	ASSSAAGQGPYEQY